These 4 T cell receptor beta chains originate from one sample sequenced in a study of human T cells and chemical hapten exposure. The time point: patch test 2, 6 weeks after DPC sensitization. Treatment indicated: therapeutic diphenylcyclopropenone sensitization with weekly scalp DPC. TCRdb ran MiXCR on the RACE reads and lists one entry per CDR3 protein. The sample includes 73,000 or so distinct CDR3 sequences, approximately 9% seen only once; the top ten take approximately 3.7%. The sequences come from whole blood, collected in connection with sensitization to the hapten diphenylcyclopropenone (DPC). The receptors shown here come from a woman between 50 and 59 years old with alopecia areata. Some clones in this sample may be carry-over from other donors' samples.

The chain uses TRBV28 and TRBJ1-1; 7 positions match TRBD1. J was trimmed by 0 bases and V by 4 bases; bases with no gene match: 5. CDR1 is MDHEN and CDR2 is SYDVKM in the germline V gene. The CDR3 sequence is 15 residues long. The DNA of the CDR3 is TGTGCCAGCAGTTCCTTACAGGGGATGAACACTGAAGCTTTCTTT. As protein: CASSSLQGMNTEAFF.

This clonotype was found many times. The CDR3 DNA is TGCAGCGTCGGGACAGGGGCCAACGTCCTGACTTTC. Its translation is CSVGTGANVLTF. V usage is TRBV29-1 and J usage is TRBJ2-6; D possibly corresponds to TRBD1 (6 bases). V dropped 6 bases and J dropped 4 bases, with 7 bases sitting between them. The CDR3 runs to 12 residues. CDR1 is SQVTM and CDR2 is ANQGSEA in the germline V gene.

This clonotype was observed many times. The chain carries TRBV12-3 or TRBV12-4 and TRBJ1-5, with unresolved D. The CDR3 runs 13 residues. V lost 6 bases to trimming and J lost 0 bases, with 6 bases between them. The CDR3 DNA reads as TGTGCCAGCAGACTATATAGCAATCAGCCCCAGCATTTT. It specifies CASRLYSNQPQHF.

Many counts were recorded for this clonotype. The chain combines TRBV12-3 or TRBV12-4 with TRBJ2-7; D not resolved. There are 14 residues in the CDR3. With 3 bases removed from V and 0 bases from J, the gap between germline ends came to 9 bases. CDR3 coding DNA: TGTGCCAGCAGTTTGAGTCATAGCTCCTACGAGCAGTACTTC. This codes for CASSLSHSSYEQYF.